Listed here are 31 T cell receptor beta chains from one sample, sequenced in a study of T cells in Graves' hyperthyroidism and ophthalmopathy. Authors of the study amplified TCR beta CDR3 regions from RNA transcripts. HTBI primers were employed in a first-round RT-PCR of the TCR CDR3. TCRdb re-called the multiplex PCR reads through MiXCR, storing one row per CDR3 protein. The repertoire holds some 500,000 distinct CDR3 sequences, with roughly a sixth as singletons. The sequenced sample consisted of blood. The source is a woman aged 25 to 39 with Graves' ophthalmopathy.

The table lists this clonotype with a few counts. The chain carries TRBV13 and TRBJ2-2; D not certain. Germline V lookup: CDR1 PRHDT, CDR2 FYEKMQ (reference sequence). The CDR3 is made up of 17 amino acids. The V end lost 1 base, the J end lost 7 bases, and 19 bases lay between the germline ends. DNA of the CDR3: TGTGCCAGCAGCTTAGAAAGGCTCTCCTCGAACGGCGGGGAGCTGTTTTTT. It specifies CASSLERLSSNGGELFF.

This clonotype was seen ten or more times. The chain recombines TRBV28 with TRBJ2-1, with a possible D match to TRBD2 (5 bases). CDR1 MDHEN and CDR2 SYDVKM come from the germline V gene. The CDR3 covers 14 residues. Trimming pared 2 bases from V and 5 bases from J, leaving 10 bases between. The CDR3 DNA is TGTGCCAGCAGTTTAGTATGGAGGAACAATGAGCAGTTCTTC. This sequence encodes CASSLVWRNNEQFF.

This clonotype was counted at least ten times. This chain uses TRBV28 with TRBJ2-2; 10 positions agree with TRBD2. The CDR3 runs to 15 residues. V gave up 2 bases and J gave up 4 bases; unmatched junction bases: 1. In germline, CDR1 is MDHEN, CDR2 SYDVKM. CDR3 sequence (DNA): TGTGCCAGCAGTTTAAGGACTAGCGGCACCGGGGAGCTGTTTTTT. Residues: CASSLRTSGTGELFF.

The sample holds a few counts of this clonotype. The rearrangement links TRBV6-2 or TRBV6-3 to TRBJ2-1, with 10 positions matching TRBD2. V trimming: 2 bases; J trimming: 0 bases; junction bases outside the gene matches: 13. The CDR3 contains 20 residues. The germline V gene encodes CDR1 MNHEY and CDR2 SVGEGT. The CDR3 protein is CASSYPGTSAILSSYNEQFF. CDR3 DNA: TGTGCCAGCAGTTACCCCGGGACTAGCGCTATCCTGAGCTCCTACAATGAGCAGTTCTTC.

This clonotype was recorded at least ten times. This sequence joins TRBV7-2 and TRBJ2-5; D not resolved. The germline V and J ends were trimmed by 5 bases and 3 bases, with 10 bases remaining between them. Per the germline V gene, CDR1 is SGHTA and CDR2 is FQGNSA. CDR3 size: 13 residues. Written as DNA, the CDR3 is TGTGCCAGCAGCCCCTATAGAAAAGAGACCCAGTACTTC. Translation gives CASSPYRKETQYF.

This clonotype was observed a few times. V is TRBV4-3 and J is TRBJ1-2; D gene uncertain. CDR1 and CDR2 from the germline V gene are LGHNA and YSLEER. The V and J ends lost 0 bases and 10 bases respectively, with 15 bases between them. There are 14 residues in the CDR3. The CDR3 nucleotides are TGCGCCAGCAGCCAAGATCGATCCTCGAGGGACTACACCTTC. Encoded protein: CASSQDRSSRDYTF.

The J gene is TRBJ2-7, the V gene TRBV5-5, with a weak D call TRBD1 (6 bases). V lost 3 bases and J 1 base, leaving 11 bases between the germline ends. The CDR3 consists of 14 residues. Germline-derived CDR1 and CDR2 are SGHKS and YYEKEE (reference sequence). DNA of the CDR3: TGTGCCAGCAGCTCTCGGACAGTTTCCTACGAGCAGTACTTC. The encoded protein is CASSSRTVSYEQYF.

Notes on this clonotype: This sequence may be a read error, since a much larger clone differs from it by one base. The V call is TRBV5-1, the J call TRBJ2-7; D is possibly TRBD1 (6 bases). The CDR3 has 13 amino acids. Germline-derived CDR1 and CDR2 are SGHRS and YFSETQ. V lost 5 bases to trimming and J lost 0 bases, with 9 bases between them. CDR3 sequence: CASSKQGSYEQYF. The CDR3 DNA reads TGCGCCAGCAGTAAACAGGGCTCCTACGAGCAGTACTTC.

The chain recombines TRBV7-8 with TRBJ2-6, with D hard to call. This CDR3 has 16 amino acids. Trimming removed 5 bases from V and 0 bases from J, with 11 bases in between. Germline V CDR1 and CDR2: SGHVS, FQNEAQ. The CDR3 coding sequence is TGTGCCAGCAGCCCTACAGCCATCTCTGGGGCCAACGTCCTGACTTTC. Translation: CASSPTAISGANVLTF.

This clonotype came up many times. The J gene is TRBJ1-1, the V gene TRBV15, with a possible D match to TRBD1 (5 bases). The CDR3 length is 13 residues. Germline CDR1 and CDR2: LNHNV and YYDKDF (reference sequence). V dropped 6 bases and J dropped 0 bases, with 8 bases sitting between them. The CDR3 spells CATRETVNTEAFF. The CDR3 DNA sequence: TGTGCCACCAGAGAGACAGTGAACACTGAAGCTTTCTTT.

This clonotype was seen at least ten times. The rearrangement joins TRBV7-2 to TRBJ1-5, with 7 bases that match TRBD1. Germline V CDR1 and CDR2: SGHTA, FQGNSA. This CDR3 is built from 15 residues. The trim removed 1 base at V and 4 bases at J, leaving 4 bases unmatched. The CDR3 region is CASSLVGGQNQPQHF. The CDR3 nucleotides are TGTGCCAGCAGCTTAGTTGGGGGACAGAATCAGCCCCAGCATTTT. Drawing the rest from reference TRBV7-2 and TRBJ1-5, the complete variable domain is GAGVSQSPSNKVTEKGKDVELRCDPISGHTALYWYRQSLGQGLEFLIYFQGNSAPDKSGLPSDRFSAERTGGSVSTLTIQRTQQEDSAVYLCASSLVGGQNQPQHFGDGTRLSIL.

This clonotype was observed a few times. V gene TRBV20-1 combines with J gene TRBJ2-7; unclear D gene. Trimming stripped 5 bases from V and 4 bases from J, with 21 bases between. Germline CDR1 reads DFQATT; CDR2 reads SNEGSKA (reference sequence). The CDR3 has 15 residues. CDR3 loop: CSAGQTGPLIYEQYF. CDR3 DNA sequence: TGCAGTGCTGGCCAGACGGGTCCTCTCATTTACGAGCAGTACTTC.

This clonotype was counted once. The chain carries TRBV7-2 and TRBJ2-7; 9 bases map to TRBD1. Germline CDR1 is SGHTA and CDR2 is FQGNSA. J lost 2 bases, V lost 8 bases, and 7 bases had no gene match. There are 14 residues in the CDR3. The CDR3, as DNA: TGTGCCAGCCAGGGGGACAGGGCTACCTACGAGCAGTACTTC. Protein: CASQGDRATYEQYF.

This clonotype occurred a few times. V and J are TRBV28 and TRBJ1-2; possible D gene TRBD1, 6 bases. Germline assignment: CDR1 MDHEN and CDR2 SYDVKM. V lost 7 bases and J 3 bases, leaving 15 bases between the germline ends. The CDR3 is made up of 14 amino acids. The CDR3 nucleotides are TGTGCCAGCAACGAAGCAGGGGAGGACTATGGCTACACCTTC. Translated, it gives CASNEAGEDYGYTF.

The V gene is TRBV15, the J gene TRBJ2-1; D remains ambiguous. Germline CDR1 LNHNV, CDR2 YYDKDF (reference sequence). Between the trimmed V and J ends, which lost 3 bases and 2 bases, there was a span of 17 bases. This CDR3 is 17 amino acids long. The CDR3 spells CATSREVPETPYNEQFF. The CDR3 DNA is TGTGCCACCAGCAGGGAAGTTCCCGAAACCCCCTACAATGAGCAGTTCTTC. The full variable domain, with the rest looked up from reference TRBV15 and TRBJ2-1, is DAMVIQNPRYQVTQFGKPVTLSCSQTLNHNVMYWYQQKSSQAPKLLFHYYDKDFNNEADTPDNFQSRRPNTSFCFLDIRSPGLGDTAMYLCATSREVPETPYNEQFFGPGTRLTVL.

This clonotype has a count of ten or more. This chain uses TRBV11-3 with TRBJ1-3, with 7 bases lining up with TRBD1. This CDR3 comprises 15 residues. Trimming cost V 5 bases and J 0 bases; bases outside gene matches: 4. The germline V gene has CDR1 SGHNT and CDR2 YENEEA. In DNA, the CDR3 is TGTGCCAGCAGCCGAGGGACAGCCTCTGGAAACACCATATATTTT. Protein sequence: CASSRGTASGNTIYF.

Only a few counts were recorded for this clonotype. The genes are TRBV4-1 and TRBJ2-7; D call uncertain. V was trimmed by 4 bases and J by 4 bases, leaving 17 bases between them. The CDR3 covers 15 residues. Germline values: CDR1 MGHRA, CDR2 YSYEKL. Here the CDR3 reads CASSPLVSARYEQYF. Here the CDR3 DNA reads TGCGCCAGCAGCCCCCTGGTGTCCGCACGATACGAGCAGTACTTC.

This chain links TRBV7-9 with TRBJ2-1; D remains ambiguous. Germline CDR1 reads SEHNR; CDR2 reads FQNEAQ (reference sequence). The CDR3 extends over 14 amino acids. Deletions cut 0 bases from V and 9 bases from J, with 12 bases between. The CDR3 DNA reads TGTGCCAGCAGCTTAGCGGTCTTTCGGATTGAGCAGTTCTTC. Its protein is CASSLAVFRIEQFF.

The rearrangement joins TRBV5-1 to TRBJ2-1; D is perhaps TRBD1 (6 bases). The CDR3 loop spans 15 amino acids. The ends were cut back, 1 base at V and 3 bases at J, with 11 bases in the middle. The germline V gene has CDR1 SGHRS and CDR2 YFSETQ. CDR3 nucleotide sequence: TGCGCCAGCAGCTTGCCGGACAGCATCTACAATGAGCAGTTCTTC. Translating it yields CASSLPDSIYNEQFF.

The CDR3 nucleotides read TGTGCCAGCAGTGACACCGGGACAGTCTCTGTCTACGAGCAGTACTTC. This sequence encodes CASSDTGTVSVYEQYF. The rearrangement uses TRBV12-3 or TRBV12-4 and TRBJ2-7, with TRBD1 matching over 7 bases. This CDR3 region has 16 residues. Germline trimming cut 5 bases from V and 3 bases from J; bases unmatched to any gene: 13.

The chain joins TRBV27 to TRBJ2-5; no clear D. Trimming removed 3 bases at V and 0 bases at J, with 5 bases between. This CDR3 has 13 amino acids. The V gene's germline CDR1 is MNHEY and CDR2 SMNVEV (reference sequence). CDR3 residues: CASSFRDQETQYF. The CDR3 DNA reads TGTGCCAGCAGTTTTAGGGACCAAGAGACCCAGTACTTC.

J is TRBJ2-6 and V is TRBV7-9, with 7 bases identical to TRBD1. This CDR3 spans 15 amino acids. Trimming took 5 bases from V and 4 from J; bases not matched to a gene: 5. Germline CDR1 reads SEHNR; CDR2 reads FQNEAQ (reference sequence). This chain's CDR3 is CASSPRGPGANVLTF. The CDR3 region has the DNA TGTGCCAGCAGCCCGAGGGGGCCCGGGGCCAACGTCCTGACTTTC.

Ten or more counts support this clonotype. This sequence joins TRBV7-2 and TRBJ2-1, with 9 bases fitting TRBD2. This CDR3 has 12 amino acids. Losses at the gene ends were 5 bases for V and 9 bases for J; bases not matched to a gene: 2. The germline CDR1 and CDR2 sequences are SGHTA and FQGNSA. The CDR3 loop reads CASSRSGSEQFF. Here the CDR3 DNA reads TGTGCCAGCAGCCGTAGCGGGAGTGAGCAGTTCTTC.

J is TRBJ1-2 and V is TRBV2, with D hard to call. This CDR3 has 10 residues. From germline, CDR1 is SNHLY and CDR2 FYNNEI. V was trimmed by 6 bases and J by 8 bases, leaving 7 bases between them. CDR3 nucleotide sequence: TGTGCCAGCAGGTGGGGAGGCTACACCTTC. Translated: CASRWGGYTF.

V gene TRBV12-3 or TRBV12-4 combines with J gene TRBJ2-3; D may be TRBD1 or TRBD2 (5 bases each). V was shortened by 6 bases and J by 4 bases, with 14 bases between the two germline ends. CDR3 length: 14 amino acids. CDR3: CASSLGEGADTQYF. The CDR3 nucleotides read TGTGCCAGCAGCCTGGGGGAAGGGGCAGATACGCAGTATTTT.

This clonotype was seen more than once but under ten times. The genes are TRBV6-2 or TRBV6-3 and TRBJ2-7; TRBD2 matches at 7 bases. The CDR3 runs 15 residues. Per the germline V gene, CDR1 is MNHEY and CDR2 is SVGEGT. V lost 0 bases, J lost 0 bases, and 2 bases stayed unmatched. DNA of the CDR3: TGTGCCAGCAGTTACTCTGCGGGAGCCTCCTACGAGCAGTACTTC. The encoded protein is CASSYSAGASYEQYF.

V and J are TRBV4-1 and TRBJ1-6; a weak D match, TRBD1 (6 bases). The V gene's germline CDR1 is MGHRA and CDR2 YSYEKL. The CDR3 runs to 20 residues. Trimming cost V 1 base and J 3 bases, with 22 bases left between them. This CDR3 is CASSQVGGPRRLLYNSPLHF. Here the CDR3 DNA reads TGCGCCAGCAGCCAAGTTGGGGGGCCTCGCCGACTACTCTATAATTCACCCCTCCACTTT.

This clonotype was seen repeatedly, ten times or more. The chain uses TRBV11-2 and TRBJ2-1; 8 bases align to TRBD2. V lost 2 bases to trimming and J lost 9 bases; unmatched junction nucleotides: 3. The germline CDR1 and CDR2 sequences are SGHAT and FQNNGV. This CDR3 has 13 amino acids. Here the CDR3 DNA reads TGTGCCAGCAGCTTAACAACTAGCGGTGAGCAGTTCTTC. Protein product: CASSLTTSGEQFF. The full variable domain, completed using reference TRBV11-2 and TRBJ2-1, is EAGVAQSPRYKIIEKRQSVAFWCNPISGHATLYWYQQILGQGPKLLIQFQNNGVVDDSQLPKDRFSAERLKGVDSTLKIQPAKLEDSAVYLCASSLTTSGEQFFGPGTRLTVL.

This clonotype has just a few counts. The chain is built from TRBV28 and TRBJ2-3; 10 bases are shared with TRBD2. Germline-derived CDR1 and CDR2 are MDHEN and SYDVKM. CDR3 size: 15 residues. The V and J ends lost 2 bases and 4 bases, in that order; junction bases with no gene match: 3. The CDR3 loop is CASSLQAGGADTQYF. CDR3 DNA sequence: TGTGCCAGCAGTTTACAAGCGGGGGGGGCAGATACGCAGTATTTT.

This sequence joins TRBV6-1 and TRBJ2-5; D may be TRBD2 (6 bases). The CDR3 extends over 14 amino acids. Germline CDR1 reads MNHNS; CDR2 reads SASEGT. Trimming pared 6 bases from V and 3 bases from J, leaving 14 bases between. CDR3 nucleotides: TGTGCCAGCAGACAAGATCCGGGGGAAGAGACCCAGTACTTC. Translating gives CASRQDPGEETQYF.

J is TRBJ1-5 and V is TRBV4-3; perhaps TRBD1 as D (5 bases). Per the germline V gene, CDR1 is LGHNA and CDR2 is YSLEER. The germline V and J ends were trimmed by 0 bases and 6 bases, with 18 bases remaining between them. CDR3 length equals 17 residues. CDR3 loop: CASSQDAGQGGVQPQHF. Written as DNA, the CDR3 is TGCGCCAGCAGCCAAGATGCGGGGCAGGGAGGAGTTCAGCCCCAGCATTTT.